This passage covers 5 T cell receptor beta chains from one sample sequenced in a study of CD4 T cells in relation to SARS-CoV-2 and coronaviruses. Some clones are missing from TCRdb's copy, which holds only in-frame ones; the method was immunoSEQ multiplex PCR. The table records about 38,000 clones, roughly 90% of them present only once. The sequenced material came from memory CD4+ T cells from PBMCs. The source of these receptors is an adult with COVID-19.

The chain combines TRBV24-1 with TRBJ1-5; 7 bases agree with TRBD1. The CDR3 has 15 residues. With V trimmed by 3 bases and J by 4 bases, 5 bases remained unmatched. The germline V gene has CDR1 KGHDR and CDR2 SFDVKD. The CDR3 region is CATSDPTGENQPQHF. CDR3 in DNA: TGTGCCACCAGTGATCCCACAGGGGAGAATCAGCCCCAGCATTTT.

The DNA for the CDR3 is TGTGCCAGCAGTGAAGTAGCGGGGACCACCGGGGAGCTGTTTTTT. As protein: CASSEVAGTTGELFF. This chain joins TRBV6-4 and TRBJ2-2, with 8 bases identical to TRBD2. CDR3 length: 15 amino acids. V lost 3 bases, J lost 4 bases, and 4 bases stayed unmatched. Germline CDR1 reads MRHNA; CDR2 reads SNTAGT.

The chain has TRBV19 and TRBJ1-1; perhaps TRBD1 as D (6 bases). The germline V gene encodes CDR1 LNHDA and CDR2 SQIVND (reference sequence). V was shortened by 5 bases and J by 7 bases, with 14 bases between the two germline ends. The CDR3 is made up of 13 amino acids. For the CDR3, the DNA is TGTGCCAGTAGTCAGGGGCGTGAGGGTGAAGCTTTCTTT. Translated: CASSQGREGEAFF.

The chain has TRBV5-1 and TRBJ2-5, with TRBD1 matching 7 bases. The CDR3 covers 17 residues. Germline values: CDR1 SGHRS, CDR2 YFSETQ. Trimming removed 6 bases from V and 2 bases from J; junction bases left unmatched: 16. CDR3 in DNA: TGCGCCAGCAAAAGGGCGGGCAGGGGGTCACTTCAAGAGACCCAGTACTTC. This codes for CASKRAGRGSLQETQYF.

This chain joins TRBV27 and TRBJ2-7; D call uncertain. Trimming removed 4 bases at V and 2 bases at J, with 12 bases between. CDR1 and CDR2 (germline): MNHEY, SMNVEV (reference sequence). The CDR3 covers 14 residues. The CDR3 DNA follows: TGTGCCAGCAGTTACACGGGCGCGGCCTACGAGCAGTACTTC. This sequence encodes CASSYTGAAYEQYF.